These T cell receptor beta chains were read from a single sample in a study of STAT3 mutations in large granular lymphocyte leukemia. Repertoires were generated with immunoSEQ multiplex PCR, while TCRdb's copy carries only in-frame clones and drops some. The table lists roughly 38,000 clones, about 88% of them singletons, with over 0.35% in the top ten. Sequenced material: PBMCs. The receptors originated from a human donor with T large granular lymphocyte leukemia. Some clones in this sample may be carry-over from other donors' samples. CDR3s include the opening cysteine and the closing phenylalanine or tryptophan. A D gene is named only where the DNA matches it firmly. Part of the rows lack a size; the others show once, few, many or a class for expanded clones.

TRBJ2-1 | TRBV30 | - | - | CAWTTHRREFPPTYNEQFF | TGTGCCTGGACTACTCACAGGAGGGAGTTCCCGCCGACCTACAATGAGCAGTTCTTC
TRBJ2-2 | TRBV7-9 | TRBD2 | once | CASSQKLRLAGITGELFF | TGTGCCAGCAGTCAGAAACTACGACTAGCGGGGATCACCGGGGAGCTGTTTTTT
TRBJ1-2 | TRBV18 | - | - | CASSPRRGQNYGYTF | TGTGCCAGCTCACCACGCCGTGGACAGAACTATGGCTACACCTTC
TRBJ1-1 | TRBV13 | - | few | CASSLGGVTEAFF | TGTGCCAGCAGCTTAGGAGGGGTGACTGAAGCTTTCTTT
TRBJ2-2 | TRBV28 | - | - | CASSLGAGELFF | TGTGCCAGCAGCCTAGGGGCCGGGGAGCTGTTTTTT
TRBJ1-4 | TRBV29-1 | TRBD1 | - | CSVEIEGAVEKLFF | TGCAGCGTTGAAATCGAGGGGGCTGTCGAAAAACTGTTTTTT
TRBJ1-5 | TRBV5-1 | - | - | CASSLEGTAGQPQHF | TGCGCCAGCAGCTTGGAGGGAACTGCAGGTCAGCCCCAGCATTTT
TRBJ1-5 | TRBV10-2 | - | - | CASSETANQPQHF | TGCGCCAGCAGTGAGACAGCTAATCAGCCCCAGCATTTT
TRBJ1-1 | TRBV13 | - | - | CASSLWRGGGREAFF | TGTGCCAGCAGCTTATGGAGAGGGGGAGGCCGTGAAGCTTTCTTT
TRBJ1-6 | TRBV5-1 | TRBD1 | once | CASSRNGQGNSPLHF | TGCGCCAGCAGCCGAAACGGACAGGGAAACTCACCCCTCCACTTT
TRBJ1-6 | TRBV28 | - | - | CASRLREYNSPLHF | TGTGCCAGCAGGCTCAGGGAATATAATTCACCCCTCCACTTT
TRBJ2-4 | TRBV21-1 | - | - | CASLSTGDPSKNIQYF | TGTGCCAGCCTATCTACAGGGGATCCGTCCAAAAACATTCAGTACTTC
TRBJ1-3 | TRBV5-1 | TRBD1 | - | CASSAGQGASGNTIYF | TGCGCCAGCAGCGCGGGACAGGGAGCGTCAGGAAACACCATATATTTT
TRBJ1-6 | TRBV11-2 | - | - | CASSLTGTDSPLHF | TGTGCCAGCAGCTTAACAGGGACCGATTCACCCCTCCACTTT
TRBJ1-6 | TRBV2 | TRBD1 | - | CASSGQGSDNSPLHF | TGTGCCAGCAGCGGACAGGGTTCAGATAATTCACCCCTCCACTTT
TRBJ2-5 | TRBV2 | - | - | CASSEDREETQYF | TGTGCCAGCAGTGAAGACAGGGAAGAGACCCAGTACTTC
TRBJ1-6 | TRBV6-5 | - | - | CASSPTGTGNSPLHF | TGTGCCAGCAGTCCCACCGGGACGGGGAATTCACCCCTCCACTTT
TRBJ1-5 | TRBV9 | TRBD1 | - | CASSATGQVNQPQHF | TGTGCCAGCAGCGCCACCGGACAGGTAAATCAGCCCCAGCATTTT
TRBJ1-1 | TRBV5-4 | - | - | CASSLFQRLNTEAFF | TGTGCCAGCAGCTTGTTTCAGAGGTTGAACACTGAAGCTTTCTTT
TRBJ2-2 | TRBV6-5 | - | - | CASGGQNTGELFF | TGTGCCAGCGGCGGACAGAACACCGGGGAGCTGTTTTTT
TRBJ2-7 | TRBV19 | TRBD1 | - | CASSNRGAYEQYF | TGTGCCAGTAGTAACAGGGGCGCCTACGAGCAGTACTTC
TRBJ1-6 | TRBV5-5 | - | - | CASSLDGHLWDSPLHF | TGTGCCAGCAGCTTGGATGGACACCTTTGGGATTCACCCCTCCACTTT
TRBJ1-6 | TRBV30 | - | - | CAWTAGVNSPLHF | TGTGCCTGGACCGCAGGGGTAAATTCACCCCTCCACTTT
TRBJ1-5 | TRBV28 | - | - | CASSLWRGGAGNQPQHF | TGTGCCAGCAGTTTATGGAGGGGGGGCGCGGGCAATCAGCCCCAGCATTTT
TRBJ2-2 | TRBV29-1 | - | - | CSVEVSPGNTGELFF | TGCAGCGTTGAAGTAAGTCCCGGGAACACCGGGGAGCTGTTTTTT
TRBJ2-3 | TRBV5-4 | - | - | CASSYGRQGNTDTQYF | TGTGCCAGCAGCTATGGGAGGCAGGGGAACACAGATACGCAGTATTTT
TRBJ2-3 | TRBV29-1 | TRBD2 | - | CSVEPASGGDTQYF | TGCAGCGTTGAACCGGCTAGCGGGGGAGATACGCAGTATTTT
TRBJ1-1 | TRBV6-5 | - | few | CASSKTGNTEAFF | TGTGCCAGCAGCAAAACAGGGAACACTGAAGCTTTCTTT
TRBJ1-5 | TRBV5-1 | - | - | CASSMDGTNQPQHF | TGCGCCAGCAGCATGGACGGGACGAATCAGCCCCAGCATTTT
TRBJ1-2 | TRBV6-5 | TRBD1 | - | CASSYGTGFHGYTF | TGTGCCAGCAGTTACGGGACAGGGTTCCATGGCTACACCTTC
TRBJ1-1 | TRBV27 | - | - | CASSFREDTEAFF | TGTGCCAGCAGTTTCCGGGAGGACACTGAAGCTTTCTTT
TRBJ1-2 | TRBV27 | - | - | CASSLTTASYGYTF | TGTGCCAGCAGTCTGACGACAGCCTCCTATGGCTACACCTTC
TRBJ1-4 | TRBV5-1 | - | - | CASSPEVFNEKLFF | TGCGCCAGCAGCCCGGAGGTTTTTAATGAAAAACTGTTTTTT
TRBJ1-2 | TRBV29-1 | - | once | CSVARQVSGYTF | TGCAGCGTGGCGCGACAGGTTTCGGGCTACACCTTC
TRBJ1-2 | TRBV6-6 | - | - | CASSYSNRDSNYGYTF | TGTGCCAGCAGTTACTCGAACAGGGACTCTAACTATGGCTACACCTTC